This T cell receptor (beta chain) was captured in a study of shared clonotypes between healthy human individuals. Between the trimmed V and J ends, which lost 1 base and 6 bases, there was a span of 7 bases. Germline CDR1 is SQVTM and CDR2 is ANQGSEA. The CDR3 spans 11 residues. TCRdb's copy holds only in-frame clones and misses some; the assay was immunoSEQ multiplex PCR. The data hold more than 2,000,000 clones, with 93% observed a single time. Of note for this clone: Distinct nucleotide sequences in the sample also encode this CDR3.

The chain recombines TRBV29-1 with TRBJ2-7; no reliable D call. The sequenced sample was naive CD4+ T cells from PBMCs. Subset noted: CD45RA+ positively selected. This TCR was recovered from a man younger than 30 in good health. Some clones in this sample may be carry-over from other donors' samples. The CDR3 is CSVEVGREQYF. CDR3 DNA: TGCAGCGTTGAAGTGGGCCGCGAGCAGTACTTC.